This T cell receptor (beta chain) was profiled in a study of control samples from healthy donors and cancer patients. The CDR3 spans 13 residues. In germline, CDR1 is SGHDN, CDR2 FVKESK. V was cut by 3 bases and J by 8 bases, with 11 bases left in between. Sequenced by immunoSEQ multiplex PCR; TCRdb stores in-frame clones only, minus some. The data show 75,000 to 95,000 clones, around 90% seen once. The genes are TRBV14 and TRBJ2-4; D is perhaps TRBD2 (5 bases). This receptor was obtained from a woman in her forties or fifties with colorectal cancer. Sequencing input: PBMCs. Here the CDR3 reads CASSHYTEDIQYF. CDR3 sequence (DNA): TGTGCCAGCAGCCATTATACGGAGGACATTCAGTACTTC.